This entry describes one T cell receptor beta chain. Sequencing used immunoSEQ multiplex PCR; TCRdb keeps in-frame clones, though not all of them. There are about 280,000 clones in the sample; more than 75% occur only once, and over 8% lies in the top ten. The data stem from a study of blood T cell repertoires in COVID-19. Overall study: From the United States, Italy and Spain came samples of acute and convalescent COVID-19. T cells, B-cell-depleted T cells, or PBMCs provided the cDNA or gDNA that served as material.

What was sequenced was peripheral blood. The clonotype comes from a man aged 40-49 years with active or convalescent COVID-19.

CDR3 sequence reads: CAISRQDRGSGYTF. The CDR3 DNA follows: TGTGCCATCAGCAGGCAGGACAGGGGATCTGGCTACACCTTC. The chain is built from TRBV10-3 and TRBJ1-2; the match to TRBD1 covers 9 bases. The length of the CDR3 is 14 residues. Germline V gene lookup returns CDR1 ENHRY and CDR2 SYGVKD. Germline trimming cut 6 bases from V and 7 bases from J; bases unmatched to any gene: 9.